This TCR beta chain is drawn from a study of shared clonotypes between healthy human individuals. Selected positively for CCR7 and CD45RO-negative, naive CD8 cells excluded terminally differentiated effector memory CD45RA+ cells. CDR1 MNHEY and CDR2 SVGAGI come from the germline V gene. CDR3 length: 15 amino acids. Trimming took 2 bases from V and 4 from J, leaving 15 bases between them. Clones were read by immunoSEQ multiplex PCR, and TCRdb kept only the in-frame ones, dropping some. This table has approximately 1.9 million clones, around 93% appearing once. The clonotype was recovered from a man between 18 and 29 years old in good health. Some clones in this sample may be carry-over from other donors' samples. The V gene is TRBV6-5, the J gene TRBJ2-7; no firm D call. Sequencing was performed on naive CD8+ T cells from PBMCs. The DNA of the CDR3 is TGTGCCAGCAGTTACATCTCCGGGTATCTTTACGAGCAGTACTTC. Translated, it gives CASSYISGYLYEQYF.